The text below deals with one T cell receptor beta chain. Its specificity is unknown. They isolated at least 6 million PBMCs from each sample. The sample comes from a study of blood T cells in healthy people across ages. Study-level results: Donors of long life had a larger count of naive CD4+ cells and greater diversity than aged donors.

Together with a sample-barcoded 5' primer, a J-beta primer mix was included in a second PCR lasting roughly 6 to 12 cycles. One entry per CDR3 protein results from TCRdb running MiXCR on the 5' RACE reads. The sample has almost 1 million distinct CDR3 sequences; roughly 51% are singletons. Germline-derived CDR1 and CDR2 are LGHDT and YNNKEL (reference sequence). The CDR3 loop spans 18 amino acids. Trimming removed 1 base at V and 10 bases at J, with 23 bases between. The sequencing sample was made of blood. The chain recombines TRBV3-1 with TRBJ1-6; maybe TRBD1 (5 bases). The receptor comes from a woman aged 55-70 years in good health. The CDR3 loop is CASSQGRVSGIRGSPLHF. CDR3 nucleotides: TGTGCCAGCAGCCAAGGCAGGGTCTCTGGCATTAGAGGCTCACCCCTCCACTTT.